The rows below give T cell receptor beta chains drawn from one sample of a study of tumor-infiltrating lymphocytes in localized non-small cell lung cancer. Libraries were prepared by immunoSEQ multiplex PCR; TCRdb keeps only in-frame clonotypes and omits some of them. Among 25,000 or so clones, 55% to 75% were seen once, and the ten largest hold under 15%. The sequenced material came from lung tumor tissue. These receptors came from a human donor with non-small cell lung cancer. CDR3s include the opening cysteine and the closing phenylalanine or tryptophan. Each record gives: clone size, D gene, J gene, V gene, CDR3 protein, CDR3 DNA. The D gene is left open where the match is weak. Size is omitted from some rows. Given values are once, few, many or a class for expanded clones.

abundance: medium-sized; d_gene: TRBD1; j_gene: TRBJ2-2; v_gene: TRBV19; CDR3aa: CASSIGGQGPNTGELFF; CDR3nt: TGTGCCAGTAGTATCGGAGGACAGGGGCCGAACACCGGGGAGCTGTTTTTT
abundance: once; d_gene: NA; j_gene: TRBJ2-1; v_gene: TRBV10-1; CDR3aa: CASSESGTSRSYNEQFF; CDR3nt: TGCGCCAGCAGTGAGTCGGGAACTAGCAGATCCTACAATGAGCAGTTCTTC
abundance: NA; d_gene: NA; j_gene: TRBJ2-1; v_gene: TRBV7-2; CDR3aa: CASSPRASSYNEQFF; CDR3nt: TGTGCCAGCAGCCCTCGCGCTAGCTCCTACAATGAGCAGTTCTTC
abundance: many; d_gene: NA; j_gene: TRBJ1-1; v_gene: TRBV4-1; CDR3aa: CASSRQYGGGDTEAFF; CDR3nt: TGCGCCAGCAGCCGCCAATACGGAGGGGGGGACACTGAAGCTTTCTTT
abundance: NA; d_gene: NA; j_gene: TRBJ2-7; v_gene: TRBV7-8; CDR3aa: CASSLANFHSYEQYF; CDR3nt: TGTGCCAGCAGCTTAGCGAACTTCCACTCCTACGAGCAGTACTTC
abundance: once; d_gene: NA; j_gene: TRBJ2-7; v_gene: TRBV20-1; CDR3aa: CSARDPPEQYF; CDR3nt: TGCAGTGCTAGAGATCCTCCCGAGCAGTACTTC
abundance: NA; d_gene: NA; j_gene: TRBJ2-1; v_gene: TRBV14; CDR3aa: CASSPSIGSDSYNEQFF; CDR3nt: TGTGCCAGCAGCCCGTCTATAGGGTCAGACTCCTACAATGAGCAGTTCTTC
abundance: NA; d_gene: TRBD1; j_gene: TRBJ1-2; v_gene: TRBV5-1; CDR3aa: CASSQGQGAIGYTF; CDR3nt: TGCGCCAGCAGCCAGGGACAGGGGGCGATAGGCTACACCTTC
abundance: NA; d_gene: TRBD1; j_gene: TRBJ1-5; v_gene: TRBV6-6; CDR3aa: CASSFQGDQPQHF; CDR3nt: TGTGCCAGCAGTTTCCAGGGGGATCAGCCCCAGCATTTT
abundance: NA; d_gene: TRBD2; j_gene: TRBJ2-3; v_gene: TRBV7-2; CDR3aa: CASSLAPRTSGRTDTQYF; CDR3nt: TGTGCCAGCAGCTTAGCCCCACGGACTAGCGGGAGAACAGATACGCAGTATTTT
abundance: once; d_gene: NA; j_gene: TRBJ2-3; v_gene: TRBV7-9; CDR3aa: CASSLGIQPTSTDTQYF; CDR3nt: TGTGCCAGCAGCTTAGGTATCCAGCCGACTAGCACAGATACGCAGTATTTT